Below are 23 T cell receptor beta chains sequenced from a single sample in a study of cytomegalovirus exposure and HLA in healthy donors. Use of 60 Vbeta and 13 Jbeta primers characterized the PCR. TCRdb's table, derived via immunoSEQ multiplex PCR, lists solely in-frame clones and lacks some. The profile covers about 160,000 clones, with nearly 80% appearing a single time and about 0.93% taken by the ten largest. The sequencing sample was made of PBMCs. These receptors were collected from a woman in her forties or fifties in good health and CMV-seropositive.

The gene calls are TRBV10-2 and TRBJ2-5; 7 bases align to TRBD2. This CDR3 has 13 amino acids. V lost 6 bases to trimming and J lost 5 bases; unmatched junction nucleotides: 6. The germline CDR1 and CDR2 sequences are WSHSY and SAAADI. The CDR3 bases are TGCGCCAGCAGCTTACTAGCGAGGGAGACCCAGTACTTC. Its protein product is CASSLLARETQYF.

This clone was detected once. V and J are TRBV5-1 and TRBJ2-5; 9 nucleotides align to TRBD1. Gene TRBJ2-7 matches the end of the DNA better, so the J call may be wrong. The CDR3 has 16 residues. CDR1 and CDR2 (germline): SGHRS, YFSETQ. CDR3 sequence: CASSSLSGTGIYEQYF. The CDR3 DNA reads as TGCGCCAGCAGCTCACTCTCCGGGACAGGGATATACGAGCAGTACTTC.

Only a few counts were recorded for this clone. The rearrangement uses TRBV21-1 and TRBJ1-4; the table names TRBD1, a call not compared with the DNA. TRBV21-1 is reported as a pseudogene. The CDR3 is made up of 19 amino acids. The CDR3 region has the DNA TGTGCCAGCAGCCTCAGGGCGGACAGGAAAAATGCAACTAATGAAAAACTGTTTTTT. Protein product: CASSLRADRKNATNEKLFF.

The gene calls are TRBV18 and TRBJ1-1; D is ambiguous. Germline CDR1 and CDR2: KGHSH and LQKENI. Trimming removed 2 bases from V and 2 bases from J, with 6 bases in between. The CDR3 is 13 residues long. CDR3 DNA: TGTGCCAGCTCACCAGGAGCTAACACTGAAGCTTTCTTT. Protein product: CASSPGANTEAFF.

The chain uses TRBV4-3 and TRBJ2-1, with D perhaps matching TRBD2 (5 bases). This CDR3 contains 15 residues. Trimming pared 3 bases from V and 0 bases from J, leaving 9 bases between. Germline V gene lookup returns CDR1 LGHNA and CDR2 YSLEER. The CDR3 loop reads CASSQSGSSYNEQFF. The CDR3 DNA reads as TGCGCCAGCAGCCAGAGCGGTTCCTCCTACAATGAGCAGTTCTTC.

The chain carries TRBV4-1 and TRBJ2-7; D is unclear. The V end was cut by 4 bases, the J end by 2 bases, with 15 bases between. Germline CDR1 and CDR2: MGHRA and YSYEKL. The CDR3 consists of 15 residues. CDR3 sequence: CASSRENRVTYEQYF. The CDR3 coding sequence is TGCGCCAGCAGCCGAGAAAACAGAGTAACCTACGAGCAGTACTTC.

CDR3 nucleotide sequence: TGTGCCAGAAGCTTGGGAGGAGATACGCAGTATTTT. Translating gives CARSLGGDTQYF. The chain recombines TRBV5-3 with TRBJ2-3; D is undetermined. TRBV5-3 is an ORF; its function is uncertain. CDR3 size: 12 residues. The V end was cut by 0 bases, the J end by 5 bases, with 4 bases between.

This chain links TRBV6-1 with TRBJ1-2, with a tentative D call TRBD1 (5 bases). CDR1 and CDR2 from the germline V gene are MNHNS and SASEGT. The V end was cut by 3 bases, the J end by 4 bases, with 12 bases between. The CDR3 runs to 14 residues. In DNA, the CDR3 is TGTGCCAGCAGTGAGAAGGGGATTGCCTATGGCTACACCTTC. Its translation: CASSEKGIAYGYTF.

CDR3 residues: CASSLPFDRERLNSSYEQYF. The CDR3 DNA reads as TGTGCCAGCAGTCTACCCTTCGACAGGGAAAGATTGAATTCGTCCTACGAGCAGTACTTC. The chain recombines TRBV6-4 with TRBJ2-7, with TRBD1 matching over 7 bases. V was pared by 5 bases and J by 1 base, with 23 bases of the junction left unmatched. CDR3 length: 20 residues. The germline gives CDR1 MRHNA, CDR2 SNTAGT.

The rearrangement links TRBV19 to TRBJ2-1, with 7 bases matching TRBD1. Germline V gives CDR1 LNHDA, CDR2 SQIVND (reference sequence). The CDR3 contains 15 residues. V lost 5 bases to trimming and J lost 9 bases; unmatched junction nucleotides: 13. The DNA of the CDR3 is TGTGCCAGTAGTCCGAGGGACAGTTATCGTGGTGAGCAGTTCTTC. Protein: CASSPRDSYRGEQFF.

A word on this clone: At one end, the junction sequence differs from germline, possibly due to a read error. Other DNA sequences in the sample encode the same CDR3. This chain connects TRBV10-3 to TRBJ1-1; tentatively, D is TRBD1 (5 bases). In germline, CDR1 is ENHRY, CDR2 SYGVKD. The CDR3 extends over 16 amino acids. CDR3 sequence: CATLTGGSGMNTEAFF. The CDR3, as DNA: TGTGCCACCCTAACGGGGGGGAGTGGCATGAACACTGAAGCCTTCTTT.

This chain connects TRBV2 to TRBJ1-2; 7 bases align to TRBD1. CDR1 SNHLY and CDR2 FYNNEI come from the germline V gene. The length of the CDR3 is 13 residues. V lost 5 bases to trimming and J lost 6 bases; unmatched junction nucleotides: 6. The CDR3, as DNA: TGTGCCAGCAGTCCTGGACAGGTCGATGGCTACACCTTC. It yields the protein CASSPGQVDGYTF.

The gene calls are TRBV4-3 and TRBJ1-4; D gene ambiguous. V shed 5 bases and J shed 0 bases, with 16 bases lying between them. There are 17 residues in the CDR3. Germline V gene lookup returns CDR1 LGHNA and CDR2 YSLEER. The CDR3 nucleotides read TGCGCCAGCAGCTCCGGAGCGGGCCGTGCAACTAATGAAAAACTGTTTTTT. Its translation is CASSSGAGRATNEKLFF.

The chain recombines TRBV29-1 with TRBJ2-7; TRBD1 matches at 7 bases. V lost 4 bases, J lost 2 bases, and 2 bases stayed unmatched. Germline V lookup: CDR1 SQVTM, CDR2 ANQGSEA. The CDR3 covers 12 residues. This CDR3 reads CSVVGQTYEQYF. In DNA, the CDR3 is TGCAGCGTTGTGGGACAGACCTACGAGCAGTACTTC.

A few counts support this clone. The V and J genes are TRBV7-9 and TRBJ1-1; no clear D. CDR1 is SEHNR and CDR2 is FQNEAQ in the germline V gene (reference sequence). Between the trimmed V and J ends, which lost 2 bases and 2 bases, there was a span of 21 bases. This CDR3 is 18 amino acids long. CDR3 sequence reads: CASSLPVPGKAFNTEAFF. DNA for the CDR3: TGTGCCAGCAGCTTACCAGTGCCCGGGAAGGCCTTTAACACTGAAGCTTTCTTT.

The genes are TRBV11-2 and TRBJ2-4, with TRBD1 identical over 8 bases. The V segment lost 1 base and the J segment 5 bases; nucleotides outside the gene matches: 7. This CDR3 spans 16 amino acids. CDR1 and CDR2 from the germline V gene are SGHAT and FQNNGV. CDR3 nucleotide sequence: TGTGCCAGCAGCTTAGGGGGGACAGGCCGCCAAAACATTCAGTACTTC. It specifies CASSLGGTGRQNIQYF.

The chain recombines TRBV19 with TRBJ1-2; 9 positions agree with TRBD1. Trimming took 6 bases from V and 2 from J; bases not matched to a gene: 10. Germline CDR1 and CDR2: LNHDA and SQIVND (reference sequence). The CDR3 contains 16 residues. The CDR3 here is CASSDFRDRVNYGYTF. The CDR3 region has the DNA TGTGCCAGTAGCGATTTCCGGGACAGGGTGAACTATGGCTACACCTTC.

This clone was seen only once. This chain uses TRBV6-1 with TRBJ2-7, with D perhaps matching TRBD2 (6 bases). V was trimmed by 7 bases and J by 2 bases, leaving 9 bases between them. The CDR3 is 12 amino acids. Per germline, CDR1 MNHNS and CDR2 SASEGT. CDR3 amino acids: CASTRGTYEQYF. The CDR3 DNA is TGTGCCAGCACGCGGGGAACCTACGAGCAGTACTTC.

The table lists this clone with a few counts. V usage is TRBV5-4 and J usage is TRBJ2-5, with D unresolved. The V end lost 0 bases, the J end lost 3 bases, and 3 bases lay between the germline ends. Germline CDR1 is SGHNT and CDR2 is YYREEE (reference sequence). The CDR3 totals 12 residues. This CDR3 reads CASSLDKETQYF. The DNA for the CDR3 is TGTGCCAGCAGCTTGGACAAAGAGACCCAGTACTTC.

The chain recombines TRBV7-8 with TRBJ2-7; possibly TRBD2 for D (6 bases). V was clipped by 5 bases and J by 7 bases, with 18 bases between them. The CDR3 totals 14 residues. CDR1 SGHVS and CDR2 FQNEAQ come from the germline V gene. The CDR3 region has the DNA TGTGCCAGCAGCCCCGACCCCTCCCGGGGGGAGCAGTACTTC. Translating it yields CASSPDPSRGEQYF.

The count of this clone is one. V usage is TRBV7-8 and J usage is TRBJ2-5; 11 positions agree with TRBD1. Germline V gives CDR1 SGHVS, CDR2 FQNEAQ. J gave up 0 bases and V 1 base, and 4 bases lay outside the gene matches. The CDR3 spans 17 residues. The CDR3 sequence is CASSLGTGGTDQETQYF. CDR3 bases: TGTGCCAGCAGCTTAGGGACAGGGGGCACCGACCAAGAGACCCAGTACTTC. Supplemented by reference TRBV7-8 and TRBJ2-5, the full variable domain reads GAGVSQSPRYKVAKRGQDVALRCDPISGHVSLFWYQQALGQGPEFLTYFQNEAQLDKSGLPSDRFFAERPEGSVSTLKIQRTQQEDSAVYLCASSLGTGGTDQETQYFGPGTRLLVL.

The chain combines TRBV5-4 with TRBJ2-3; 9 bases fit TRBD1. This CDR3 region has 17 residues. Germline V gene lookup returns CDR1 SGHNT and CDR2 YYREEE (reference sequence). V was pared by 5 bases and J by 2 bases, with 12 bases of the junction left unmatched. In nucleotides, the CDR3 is TGTGCCAGCAGGGTGGGGACAGGGATCTCTTTCACAGATACGCAGTATTTT. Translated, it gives CASRVGTGISFTDTQYF.

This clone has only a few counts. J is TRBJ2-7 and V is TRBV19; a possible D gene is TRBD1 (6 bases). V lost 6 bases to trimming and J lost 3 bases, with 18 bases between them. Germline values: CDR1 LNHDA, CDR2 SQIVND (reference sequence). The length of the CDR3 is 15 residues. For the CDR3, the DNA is TGTGCCAGTAGGGTACAGGGATTAGGAAACTACGAGCAGTACTTC. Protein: CASRVQGLGNYEQYF.